This is a list of T cell receptor beta chains from one sample in a study of neurological immune-mediated disorders. In TCRdb, the 5' RACE reads were re-called with MiXCR into one record per CDR3 protein. The table records some 42,000 distinct CDR3 sequences, around a tenth of them present only once. Sequenced sample: CD4+ T cells from blood. Every receptor here comes from a young woman with HTLV-1-associated myelopathy (HAM/TSP). Both conserved end residues are part of each CDR3. A D gene is named only where the DNA matches it firmly. Size values are once, few and many counts, or a class for expanded clones, and some rows have none.

v_call: TRBV29-1
clone_size: many
d_call: .
j_call: TRBJ2-3
cdr3_nt: TGCAGCGTTGGCCTGTCGGGGCCAGATACGCAGTATTTT
cdr3_aa: CSVGLSGPDTQYF

v_call: TRBV20-1
clone_size: many
d_call: .
j_call: TRBJ2-2
cdr3_nt: TGCAGTGCCCCACGTGGCACCGGGGAGCTGTTTTTT
cdr3_aa: CSAPRGTGELFF

v_call: TRBV27
clone_size: many
d_call: TRBD1
j_call: TRBJ1-1
cdr3_nt: TGTGCCAGCAATCCGGGACAGGGGGCATGGGCTGAAGCTTTCTTT
cdr3_aa: CASNPGQGAWAEAFF

v_call: TRBV20-1
clone_size: many
d_call: .
j_call: TRBJ2-1
cdr3_nt: TGCAGTGCGGCCGTCTCCTACAATGAGCAGTTCTTC
cdr3_aa: CSAAVSYNEQFF

v_call: TRBV20-1
clone_size: many
d_call: TRBD1
j_call: TRBJ1-2
cdr3_nt: TGCAGTGCTCCGGTAACAGGGGGCTCCAAGGGTGGCTACACCTTC
cdr3_aa: CSAPVTGGSKGGYTF

v_call: TRBV5-1
clone_size: many
d_call: .
j_call: TRBJ2-7
cdr3_nt: TGCGCCAGCAGCTTACAGGGAGAGAGCTCCTACGAGCAGTACTTC
cdr3_aa: CASSLQGESSYEQYF

v_call: TRBV7-9
clone_size: many
d_call: TRBD1
j_call: TRBJ1-2
cdr3_nt: TGTGCCAGCAGCCTTAGGGGACAGCACTACACCTTC
cdr3_aa: CASSLRGQHYTF

v_call: TRBV20-1
clone_size: many
d_call: .
j_call: TRBJ2-7
cdr3_nt: TGCAGTGCTAGAGATATTAGGGACTCCTACGAGCAGTACTTC
cdr3_aa: CSARDIRDSYEQYF

v_call: TRBV27
clone_size: many
d_call: TRBD1
j_call: TRBJ1-5
cdr3_nt: TGTGCCAGCAGTTTAGTAGGCGGGACAGGGGGATCGCGGAATCAGCCCCAGCATTTT
cdr3_aa: CASSLVGGTGGSRNQPQHF

v_call: TRBV5-1
clone_size: many
d_call: .
j_call: TRBJ2-7
cdr3_nt: TGCGCCAGCAGCTTTCAAGGGAATTCCTACGAGCAGTACTTC
cdr3_aa: CASSFQGNSYEQYF

v_call: TRBV20-1
clone_size: many
d_call: .
j_call: TRBJ1-2
cdr3_nt: TGCAGTGCTCAGACAGGACCCCAAGGCGACTATGGCTACACCTTC
cdr3_aa: CSAQTGPQGDYGYTF

v_call: TRBV7-9
clone_size: many
d_call: .
j_call: TRBJ1-2
cdr3_nt: TGTGCCAGCAGCTTGGAGGGTGGCGGCTATGGCTACACCTTC
cdr3_aa: CASSLEGGGYGYTF

v_call: TRBV7-9
clone_size: many
d_call: .
j_call: TRBJ1-4
cdr3_nt: TGTGCCAGCAGCTTAGGGCAAGTCGGGGAAAAACTGTTTTTT
cdr3_aa: CASSLGQVGEKLFF

v_call: TRBV11-2
clone_size: many
d_call: .
j_call: TRBJ2-1
cdr3_nt: TGTGCCAGCAGCCACAGACAGGACTATAATGAGCAGTTCTTC
cdr3_aa: CASSHRQDYNEQFF

v_call: TRBV27
clone_size: .
d_call: .
j_call: TRBJ2-3
cdr3_nt: TGTGCCAGCAACCGACGGGGAGGCACAGATACGCAGTATTTT
cdr3_aa: CASNRRGGTDTQYF

v_call: TRBV6-2/TRBV6-3
clone_size: many
d_call: .
j_call: TRBJ2-1
cdr3_nt: TGTGCCAGCAGGGGTGGGGCCAACGATAATTACAATGAGCAGTTCTTC
cdr3_aa: CASRGGANDNYNEQFF

v_call: TRBV7-2
clone_size: .
d_call: TRBD2
j_call: TRBJ2-3
cdr3_nt: TGTGCCAGCAGCTCAGACAGCGGGGGGGCTACTAATACGCAGTATTTT
cdr3_aa: CASSSDSGGATNTQYF

v_call: TRBV5-1
clone_size: many
d_call: .
j_call: TRBJ1-1
cdr3_nt: TGCGCCAGCAGCTTGCGGGGGGGGAACACTGAAGCTTTCTTT
cdr3_aa: CASSLRGGNTEAFF

v_call: TRBV30
clone_size: many
d_call: .
j_call: TRBJ2-5
cdr3_nt: TGTGCCTGGAGTGGGGGTTTCCAAGAGACCCAGTACTTC
cdr3_aa: CAWSGGFQETQYF

v_call: TRBV20-1
clone_size: medium-sized
d_call: TRBD2
j_call: TRBJ2-7
cdr3_nt: TGCAGTGCTTCCTCCGCCGGGACTAGCGGGGGAGTCGAGCAGTACTTC
cdr3_aa: CSASSAGTSGGVEQYF

v_call: TRBV24-1
clone_size: many
d_call: .
j_call: TRBJ2-6
cdr3_nt: TGTGCCACCAGTGATGACTCGGGGTTGGGGGCCAACGTCCTGACTTTC
cdr3_aa: CATSDDSGLGANVLTF

v_call: TRBV5-1
clone_size: many
d_call: TRBD1
j_call: TRBJ1-6
cdr3_nt: TGCGCCAGCAGCGACAGGGGCTTCCCGGGTTCACCCCTCCACTTT
cdr3_aa: CASSDRGFPGSPLHF

v_call: TRBV3-1
clone_size: many
d_call: .
j_call: TRBJ1-2
cdr3_nt: TGTGCCAGCAGCCGCGGGGGGGGCTACACCTTC
cdr3_aa: CASSRGGGYTF

v_call: TRBV3-1
clone_size: many
d_call: .
j_call: TRBJ2-7
cdr3_nt: TGTGCCAGCAGCCAAGATCTCCAAACAGCGAGGGGTATCTACGAGCAGTACTTC
cdr3_aa: CASSQDLQTARGIYEQYF

v_call: TRBV5-5
clone_size: many
d_call: .
j_call: TRBJ1-2
cdr3_nt: TGTGCCAGCAGCGCGGGGCCGAGCAACTATGGCTACACCTTC
cdr3_aa: CASSAGPSNYGYTF

v_call: TRBV5-1
clone_size: many
d_call: .
j_call: TRBJ1-1
cdr3_nt: TGCGCCAGCAGCTTGGTGGGCTTAGGCAGGGGAGGGCACACTGAAGCTTTCTTT
cdr3_aa: CASSLVGLGRGGHTEAFF

v_call: TRBV9
clone_size: many
d_call: TRBD1
j_call: TRBJ2-2
cdr3_nt: TGTGCCAGCAGCGGCAGGGGGTCGAACACCGGGGAGCTGTTTTTT
cdr3_aa: CASSGRGSNTGELFF

v_call: TRBV12-3/TRBV12-4
clone_size: many
d_call: .
j_call: TRBJ1-5
cdr3_nt: TGTGCCAGCAGTTTATCAGCAGGGAGTAATCAGCCACAGCATTTT
cdr3_aa: CASSLSAGSNQPQHF

v_call: TRBV30
clone_size: many
d_call: TRBD1
j_call: TRBJ2-7
cdr3_nt: TGTGCCTGGAGTGAAGGACAGGGCCCAACCTACGAGCAGTACTTC
cdr3_aa: CAWSEGQGPTYEQYF

v_call: TRBV12-3/TRBV12-4
clone_size: many
d_call: TRBD2
j_call: TRBJ2-3
cdr3_nt: TGTGCCAGCAGTCCTAGGGGAAGCGGGGGCACAGATACGCAGTATTTT
cdr3_aa: CASSPRGSGGTDTQYF

v_call: TRBV5-1
clone_size: many
d_call: .
j_call: TRBJ1-6
cdr3_nt: TGCGCCAGCAGCTTGGGACAGGCTAATTCACCCCTCCACTTT
cdr3_aa: CASSLGQANSPLHF

v_call: TRBV5-1
clone_size: many
d_call: .
j_call: TRBJ1-2
cdr3_nt: TGCGCCAGCAGCTTTAATCCGGGAACAGGGTCCTATGGCTACACCTTC
cdr3_aa: CASSFNPGTGSYGYTF

v_call: TRBV20-1
clone_size: medium-sized
d_call: TRBD1
j_call: TRBJ2-2
cdr3_nt: TGCAGTGCCCGAGGACAGGCCGTTTCGACAACCGGGGAGCTGTTTTTT
cdr3_aa: CSARGQAVSTTGELFF

v_call: TRBV5-1
clone_size: many
d_call: TRBD1
j_call: TRBJ1-2
cdr3_nt: TGCGCCAGCACGGATCCGGGACAGGGGTCTAGTGGCTACACCTTC
cdr3_aa: CASTDPGQGSSGYTF

v_call: TRBV4-2
clone_size: many
d_call: TRBD2
j_call: TRBJ2-3
cdr3_nt: TGTGCCAGCAGCCAAGAAGTCGGGCGGGGGGGCACGCAGTATTTT
cdr3_aa: CASSQEVGRGGTQYF

v_call: TRBV10-2
clone_size: many
d_call: TRBD1
j_call: TRBJ1-2
cdr3_nt: TGCGCCAGCAGTTTACATCGACAGGGGGGAAACTATGGCTACACCTTC
cdr3_aa: CASSLHRQGGNYGYTF

v_call: TRBV20-1
clone_size: medium-sized
d_call: TRBD2
j_call: TRBJ2-3
cdr3_nt: TGCAGTGCTACACTAGCGGGGGGCGACACAGATACGCAGTATTTT
cdr3_aa: CSATLAGGDTDTQYF

v_call: TRBV3-1
clone_size: medium-sized
d_call: TRBD1
j_call: TRBJ2-3
cdr3_nt: TGTGCCAGCAGCCTACCCGGGACAGGGGAAGGGGATACGCAGTATTTT
cdr3_aa: CASSLPGTGEGDTQYF

v_call: TRBV20-1
clone_size: many
d_call: .
j_call: TRBJ1-5
cdr3_nt: TGCAGTGCTAGCGTCCCGGGCGATTATCAGCCCCAGCATTTT
cdr3_aa: CSASVPGDYQPQHF

v_call: TRBV20-1
clone_size: many
d_call: .
j_call: TRBJ1-1
cdr3_nt: TGCAGTGCTAGAGCTTACAGAGCCATGAACACTGAAGCTTTCTTT
cdr3_aa: CSARAYRAMNTEAFF

v_call: TRBV24-1
clone_size: many
d_call: TRBD1
j_call: TRBJ1-5
cdr3_nt: TGTGCCACCAGTGATACCGGACAGGGCACGCAGCCCCAGCATTTT
cdr3_aa: CATSDTGQGTQPQHF

v_call: TRBV5-1
clone_size: many
d_call: TRBD2
j_call: TRBJ2-3
cdr3_nt: TGCGCCAGCAGCAGAACCGGGACTAGCGGGACAGATACGCAGTATTTT
cdr3_aa: CASSRTGTSGTDTQYF

v_call: TRBV12-3/TRBV12-4
clone_size: many
d_call: TRBD1
j_call: TRBJ2-7
cdr3_nt: TGTGCCAGCAGCCCCGACAGGGGTGGCTACTACGAGCAGTACTTC
cdr3_aa: CASSPDRGGYYEQYF

v_call: TRBV7-9
clone_size: many
d_call: .
j_call: TRBJ1-4
cdr3_nt: TGTGCCAGCAGCGCTCGAGGGAGAACTAATGAAAAACTGTTTTTT
cdr3_aa: CASSARGRTNEKLFF

v_call: TRBV10-3
clone_size: .
d_call: .
j_call: TRBJ2-1
cdr3_nt: TGTGCCATCAGTGTTGTCAGGGGCCCCTACAATGAGCAGTTCTTC
cdr3_aa: CAISVVRGPYNEQFF

v_call: TRBV10-3
clone_size: many
d_call: .
j_call: TRBJ2-1
cdr3_nt: TGTGCCATCAGTGAGTCGAGTTATGAGCAGTTCTTC
cdr3_aa: CAISESSYEQFF

v_call: TRBV4-1
clone_size: .
d_call: .
j_call: TRBJ2-1
cdr3_nt: TGCGCCAGCAGCGGGGGACTCTCCTACAATGAGCGGTTCTTC
cdr3_aa: CASSGGLSYNERFF

v_call: TRBV19
clone_size: many
d_call: .
j_call: TRBJ1-3
cdr3_nt: TGTGCCAGTAGTACCGGCGGGGGCGCGAACACCATATATTTT
cdr3_aa: CASSTGGGANTIYF

v_call: TRBV5-1
clone_size: many
d_call: TRBD1
j_call: TRBJ2-3
cdr3_nt: TGCGCCAGCAGCTCCGGACAGGGGGCTTTGGATACGCAGTATTTT
cdr3_aa: CASSSGQGALDTQYF

v_call: TRBV7-8
clone_size: .
d_call: TRBD2
j_call: TRBJ2-7
cdr3_nt: TGTGCCAGCAGCTCTGCCCGGGCTAGCGGCTCCTACGAGCAGTACTTC
cdr3_aa: CASSSARASGSYEQYF

v_call: TRBV29-1
clone_size: many
d_call: .
j_call: TRBJ1-1
cdr3_nt: TGCAGCGTTGTAGGGGGGAACACTGAAGCTTTCTTT
cdr3_aa: CSVVGGNTEAFF

v_call: TRBV10-3
clone_size: many
d_call: .
j_call: TRBJ2-5
cdr3_nt: TGTGCCATCAGTGCACAGCTCGAGACCCAGTACTTC
cdr3_aa: CAISAQLETQYF

v_call: TRBV20-1
clone_size: .
d_call: TRBD2
j_call: TRBJ2-7
cdr3_nt: TGCAGTGCCACAAGCGCCGGGACTAGCGGGGGGTACCAGCAGTACTTC
cdr3_aa: CSATSAGTSGGYQQYF

v_call: TRBV20-1
clone_size: many
d_call: TRBD1
j_call: TRBJ2-6
cdr3_nt: TGCAGTGCTAGTCCTGACAGGGGTAAAATCTCTGGGGCCAACGTCCTGACTTTC
cdr3_aa: CSASPDRGKISGANVLTF

v_call: TRBV20-1
clone_size: many
d_call: TRBD1
j_call: TRBJ1-2
cdr3_nt: TGCAGTGCCGCGGGACAGGGGGACTATGGCTACACCTTC
cdr3_aa: CSAAGQGDYGYTF

v_call: TRBV7-2
clone_size: many
d_call: .
j_call: TRBJ1-3
cdr3_nt: TGTGCCAGCAGCTTAGGGGGGAGGGGCTCTGGAAACACCATATATTTT
cdr3_aa: CASSLGGRGSGNTIYF

v_call: TRBV5-5
clone_size: many
d_call: .
j_call: TRBJ2-1
cdr3_nt: TGTGCCAGCAGCTTTACCGCAGGTTCTGTGGGTGAGCAGTTCTTC
cdr3_aa: CASSFTAGSVGEQFF

v_call: TRBV7-2
clone_size: many
d_call: TRBD2
j_call: TRBJ2-3
cdr3_nt: TGTGCCAGCAGCTTACGGCGGGGGGGCGCAGATACGCAGTATTTT
cdr3_aa: CASSLRRGGADTQYF

v_call: TRBV6-1
clone_size: .
d_call: TRBD1
j_call: TRBJ2-3
cdr3_nt: TGTGCCAGCAGTACTCCCGGGACAGGGGAACTCACAGATACGCAGTATTTT
cdr3_aa: CASSTPGTGELTDTQYF

v_call: TRBV5-4
clone_size: many
d_call: .
j_call: TRBJ1-5
cdr3_nt: TGTGCCAGCAGCGCGGACGGAAGACCGGGAAAATCTCAGCCCCAGCATTTT
cdr3_aa: CASSADGRPGKSQPQHF